This T cell receptor (beta chain) appears in the sequencing data of a study of cytomegalovirus exposure and HLA in healthy donors (TCRdb year 2017). Notes on the research overall: According to an earlier analysis of 450 to 650 of the donors, about 190 million T cells yielded 90 million to 130 million unique TCR beta sequences and more than 250 Gb of sequence data. Approximately 310 gigabases of sequencing data and approximately 85 million unique TCR sequences were included in an early release covering over 600 HLA-typed donors. The study combined high-throughput TCR immunosequencing, statistical association of individual TCRs with disease status, and machine learning to predict cytomegalovirus infection status. The study aimed to test whether signatures of past pathogen exposure could be identified by cataloging public T cell receptors. A later genetic analysis used genome-wide SNP genotypes for about 60% of the roughly 670 donors, treating that subset as a discovery cohort. To decide whether each TCR beta V gene segment behaved as functional or pseudogenic, an earlier analysis of over 500 of the donors relied on high-throughput TCR beta sequencing. All discovery cohort repertoires had been generated using a single sequencing platform. A handful of DR-DQ haplotypes were handled as single units for association and clustering because linkage in the cohort was strong. The T cell repertoires of 670 or so subjects were profiled by immunosequencing and related to cytomegalovirus serostatus. The later analysis used no new phenotypic data to find candidate immune exposures, relying instead on TCR beta sequences and their occurrence across donors. Class I and class II HLA loci were covered by the typing at four-digit resolution. Of the 350 to 400 genotyped donors, roughly 85% fell in the genetic ancestry cluster associated with self-reported Caucasian donors. In a later analysis, previously published TCR beta repertoires from about 670 donors were re-analyzed and high-resolution HLA genotyping was added so that TCR occurrence patterns could be studied. On average, roughly 250,000 unique TCR beta nucleotide sequences were sequenced per donor among about 400 genotyped donors of the cohort, with roughly 18% of those sequences being non-productive. Donor age, sex, ethnicity and CMV serostatus were compiled alongside the repertoire data. Along with the roughly 670-subject first cohort, a separate validation cohort of approximately 110 different subjects was used. Typing coverage differed by locus: A, B, C, DRB1 and DQB1 were typed in roughly 629-640 donors, DQA1 in approximately 520, DPA1 in roughly 590, and DPB1 in 400 to 480. General findings and caveats noted by the study authors: The cohort was sequenced for TCR beta chains only, and without alpha or paired-chain data the features that could be detected were limited. In a later analysis, several top co-occurrence clusters were reported to appear linked to parvovirus B19, influenza, CMV and Epstein-Barr virus. A cluster of highly shared sequence variants was judged likely to represent a technical artifact of the sequencing pipeline. Presence/absence analyses assumed roughly uniform sequencing depth across donors, an assumption that may not hold. In a later analysis, 16,951 TCR beta sequences were associated with specific HLA alleles at a false discovery rate of 0.05. In an earlier analysis of approximately 590 of the donors, most TCR beta V segments were observed in productive rearrangements about 90% or about 30% of the time, broadly matching IMGT annotations. In both the original and validation cohorts, the classifier was reported to diagnose cytomegalovirus status with high specificity and sensitivity. The authors suggested that the approach could potentially be generalized to other disease states and immunological phenotypes. In a later analysis, the rate of TCR association differed among HLA loci, with DRB1 alleles having the most associated TCRs and HLA-C alleles having the fewest. A later genetic analysis associated a missense DCLRE1C variant with V-gene and J-gene trimming of TCR beta chains, and an independent cohort replicated the association. Linkage disequilibrium might explain the correlated functional status among segregating V segments, but an unknown experimental factor could not be ruled out. The 87-base-pair reads could not distinguish some IMGT-functional V segments, including TRBV6-2 and TRBV6-3, so those segments were excluded. A few of the identified cytomegalovirus-associated TCR beta chains were confirmed in vitro to be specific for cytomegalovirus antigens. According to a later analysis, most CMV-associated TCR beta chains appeared to be HLA-restricted, and the HLA associations seemed to be driven largely by CMV exposure. Across donors, most TCR sequences were observed very rarely, whereas some public TCRs were present in many individuals. A total of 164 TCR beta chains were listed by the study as associated with cytomegalovirus. When HLA alleles, especially DR and DQ, strongly co-occurred, attributing TCR associations to individual alleles was difficult. HLA typing was unavailable for some donors at each locus, so association tests used only the typed subset. Compared with the approximately 670-donor mean, donors in an Asian-associated ancestry cluster had fewer N-insertions in productive TCRs, according to a later genetic analysis. CMV serostatus was the only immune exposure information available for the cohort. Some 16 rarely observed V segments, including chromosome 9 orphons, were excluded from the earlier analysis of several hundred of the donors because counts were too low. A further reported finding was that TCR beta sequences accurately predicted the HLA-A and HLA-B alleles for most subjects in the first cohort. Compared with equally common non-associated chains, HLA-associated TCR beta chains in a later analysis were more clonally expanded and had lower generation probabilities.

Libraries came from the immunoSEQ multiplex PCR assay. For the multiplex PCR, a mixture combining 60 forward primers for TCR Vbeta segments and 13 reverse primers for TCR Jbeta segments was used. Amplification of the CDR3 region of rearranged TCR beta genes was performed with a multiplex PCR assay on genomic DNA. The Illumina HiSeq System was used to sequence the amplified TCR beta libraries as 87-base-pair reads. The study's own analysis went as follows. A later analysis counted some 74 million unique TCR beta chains across the 500 to 850 repertoires, and roughly 11 million of these chains were shared by at least two donors. Raw reads were error-corrected and collapsed into unique sequences by a nearest-neighbor algorithm in which closely related sequences were merged to remove PCR and sequencing errors. To assign V, D and J gene segments, CDR3 sequences were aligned to IMGT reference sequences. For a sequence to be retained, at least a six-nucleotide match to both a V gene segment and a J gene segment was required. Rearrangements were called productive when the CDR3 lacked stop codons and stayed in frame with V and J; all others were non-productive. Following IMGT convention, CDR3 was defined as the stretch from the second conserved V-encoded cysteine to the conserved J-encoded phenylalanine. In an earlier analysis of more than 550 of the donors, sequences lacking an unambiguous match to a single V gene segment were excluded. In an earlier analysis of some 590 of the donors, a V segment was called functional when productive rearrangements were above 56.7%, and segregating when the standard deviation between donors exceeded 5%. A statistical classification framework was built to diagnose cytomegalovirus status from the catalog of TCR beta chain sequences. In a later analysis, TCR nucleotide sequences were compared against IMGT/GENE-DB human TR gene sequences so that V and J genes could be assigned. In a later analysis, CDR3 sequences and most-parsimonious VDJ recombination scenarios were assigned using the TCRdist pipeline. A later analysis defined each TCR beta chain by its CDR3 amino acid sequence plus V-gene family, and excluded reads lacking a unique V-gene family. To address suspected cross-contamination and a sequencing artifact, a later analysis removed approximately 590 highly shared, low-generation-probability nucleotide sequences. A later analysis calculated a clonal expansion index for each public chain from normalized within-repertoire ranks of inferred template counts. Generation probabilities in a later analysis came from a VDJ recombination model fitted to out-of-frame rearrangements, and those results were checked against IGoR. In a later analysis, hypergeometric tests were used to score TCR-TCR, TCR-HLA and TCR-CMV co-occurrence, with a repertoire-size bias correction applied to TCR pairs. False discovery rates were estimated in a later analysis by permuting HLA or CMV assignments 20 times. In a later analysis, co-occurring TCRs were grouped with DBSCAN, and TCRdist sequence similarity was added when clustering was performed within HLA-allele-positive subsets. Co-occurrence clustering excluded repertoires with fewer than 30,000 or more than 120,000 public chains, plus five with anomalous nucleotide sharing. This immuneACCESS table, as held by TCRdb, lists in-frame sequences with V and J called but not all clones. Of the missing ones, under half trace to an unresolved V gene in checked studies; the others have no known cause. V and J calls and clone size come straight from that table; D and trimming were deduced from the DNA. The sample table lists some 150,000 clones, approximately 80% of them with a count of one. Together, the top ten hold 1.5% of the sample.

V is shortened by 2 bases, J by 9 bases, and the region joining them spans 8 bases. CDR1 and CDR2 are read off the germline V gene as MDHEN and SYDVKM. Including cysteine and phenylalanine, the CDR3 has 12 amino acids. Just CDR3 DNA is preserved here, 36 bases in frame from base 1. The cohort was made up of roughly 670 healthy bone marrow donors. Cohort members were all nominally healthy when sampled, although unrecorded immune exposures were likely present. The donor tested CMV seronegative, placing the donor among the 350 to 400 seronegative members of the cohort. A peripheral blood sample was collected from each donor, and TCR beta sequencing was performed on peripheral blood mononuclear cells. The Qiagen DNeasy Blood Extraction Kit was used to extract genomic DNA from the blood cell samples. A remark on this clone: Its antigen remains unidentified. Base qualities are not recorded, but no much larger clone differs from it by a single base.

The TCR comes from a woman between 18 and 29 years old in good health and CMV-seronegative. The V gene is TRBV28 and the J gene is TRBJ2-1, with the D gene call left open. Sequences were obtained from PBMCs. The nucleotides read TGTGCCAGCAGTTTAGGAGCATTTGAGCAGTTCTTC. This gives the protein CASSLGAFEQFF.